Below are 9 T cell receptor beta chains sequenced from a single sample in a study of human T cells and chemical hapten exposure (dated by TCRdb to the early 2020s). The time point label, read with the paper, signifies: healthy volunteer bleed at 2 weeks. Unfractionated whole blood was collected in Tempus Blood RNA tubes, and total RNA was extracted from that blood. The library was produced with RACE. Instrument on record: NextSeq 500. TCRdb reanalyzed the raw reads on its own, using fastp at Q25 for trimming and MiXCR for clone calling, and kept in-frame beta chains. Rows are unified per CDR3 protein, each entry keeping the most common DNA and genes. The sample has roughly 130,000 distinct CDR3 sequences on record, about 9.4% of them singletons. The ten largest clones represent around 2% of the sample. The sample was whole blood. These receptor sequences come from a male donor in good health. Some clones in this sample may be carry-over from other donors' samples.

The table lists this clonotype with a few counts. The V gene is TRBV29-1, the J gene TRBJ1-2; D possibly corresponds to TRBD1 (5 bases). In germline, CDR1 is SQVTM, CDR2 ANQGSEA. CDR3 size: 17 residues. Between the trimmed V and J ends, which lost 4 bases and 5 bases, there was a span of 26 bases. DNA of the CDR3: TGCAGCGTTGGAGGCCGGGGGGGTCCTTCTCTTCGATATGGCTACACCTTC. Translation: CSVGGRGGPSLRYGYTF.

This chain joins TRBV6-5 and TRBJ1-2; the D gene is possibly TRBD1 (5 bases). The germline V gene has CDR1 MNHEY and CDR2 SVGAGI. The length of the CDR3 is 17 residues. The V end lost 5 bases, the J end lost 4 bases, and 23 bases lay between the germline ends. The CDR3 DNA reads as TGTGCCAGCAGTCGTCGTGTACTCGGGACGGACGTCTATGGCTACACCTTC. Protein product: CASSRRVLGTDVYGYTF.

This clonotype appeared a few times. The CDR3 protein is CASSLGTGGMNTEAFF. The CDR3 DNA reads as TGTGCCAGCAGTTTAGGGACAGGGGGGATGAACACTGAAGCTTTCTTT. V is TRBV12-3 or TRBV12-4 and J is TRBJ1-1; 10 bases match TRBD1. V lost 1 base, J lost 0 bases, and 2 bases stayed unmatched. There are 16 residues in the CDR3.

Ten or more counts support this clonotype. The chain joins TRBV20-1 to TRBJ2-5; 11 nucleotides match TRBD2. Trimming at V came to 6 bases and at J to 3 bases, leaving 6 bases not matched to a gene. Germline V CDR1 and CDR2: DFQATT, SNEGSKA (reference sequence). The CDR3 has 14 amino acids. DNA for the CDR3: TGCAGTGCGAGTAGCGGGGGGGCTGAAGAGACCCAGTACTTC. Translation: CSASSGGAEETQYF.

The CDR3 nucleotides read TGTGCCACCAGTGATGCCGGGACAGGGAACACCGGGGAGCTGTTTTTT. It yields the protein CATSDAGTGNTGELFF. This sequence joins TRBV24-1 and TRBJ2-2, with 8 bases aligning to TRBD1. In germline, CDR1 is KGHDR, CDR2 SFDVKD. The J segment lost 1 base and the V segment lost 3 bases, leaving 3 bases of the junction unmatched. The CDR3 spans 16 residues.

The CDR3 nucleotides are TGCAGTGCTATTACAGGGTACGGGCAGCCCCAGCATTTT. This encodes CSAITGYGQPQHF. V usage is TRBV20-1 and J usage is TRBJ1-5; D possibly corresponds to TRBD1 (6 bases). This CDR3 comprises 13 residues. Germline V gives CDR1 DFQATT, CDR2 SNEGSKA (reference sequence). V shed 4 bases and J shed 7 bases, with 14 bases lying between them.

CDR3 nucleotides: TGCGCCAGCAGCTCGGGACTAGCGGTAGACTACGAGCAGTACTTC. Its translation: CASSSGLAVDYEQYF. The rearrangement links TRBV5-1 to TRBJ2-7; 11 nucleotides match TRBD2. CDR3 length equals 15 residues. The germline V gene has CDR1 SGHRS and CDR2 YFSETQ. J gave up 3 bases and V 3 bases, and 5 bases lay outside the gene matches.

As concerns this clonotype: Germline and junction disagree at one end, which may indicate a read error. The chain has TRBV6-2 or TRBV6-3 and TRBJ1-2, with D hard to call. The CDR3 consists of 15 residues. Germline V gene sequence: CDR1 MNHEY, CDR2 SVGEGT. CDR3 bases: TGTACCAGCAGCCTCCACCCGACAATGCCCTATGGCTACACCTTC. It yields the protein CTSSLHPTMPYGYTF.

This clonotype came up a few times. The chain has TRBV6-1 and TRBJ2-7; D gene unclear. The CDR3 is 13 residues long. V was shortened by 8 bases and J by 2 bases, with 13 bases between the two germline ends. The germline V gene encodes CDR1 MNHNS and CDR2 SASEGT. CDR3 DNA: TGTGCCAGCGGCCCGGTTGAGCCCTACGAGCAGTACTTC. Protein sequence: CASGPVEPYEQYF.